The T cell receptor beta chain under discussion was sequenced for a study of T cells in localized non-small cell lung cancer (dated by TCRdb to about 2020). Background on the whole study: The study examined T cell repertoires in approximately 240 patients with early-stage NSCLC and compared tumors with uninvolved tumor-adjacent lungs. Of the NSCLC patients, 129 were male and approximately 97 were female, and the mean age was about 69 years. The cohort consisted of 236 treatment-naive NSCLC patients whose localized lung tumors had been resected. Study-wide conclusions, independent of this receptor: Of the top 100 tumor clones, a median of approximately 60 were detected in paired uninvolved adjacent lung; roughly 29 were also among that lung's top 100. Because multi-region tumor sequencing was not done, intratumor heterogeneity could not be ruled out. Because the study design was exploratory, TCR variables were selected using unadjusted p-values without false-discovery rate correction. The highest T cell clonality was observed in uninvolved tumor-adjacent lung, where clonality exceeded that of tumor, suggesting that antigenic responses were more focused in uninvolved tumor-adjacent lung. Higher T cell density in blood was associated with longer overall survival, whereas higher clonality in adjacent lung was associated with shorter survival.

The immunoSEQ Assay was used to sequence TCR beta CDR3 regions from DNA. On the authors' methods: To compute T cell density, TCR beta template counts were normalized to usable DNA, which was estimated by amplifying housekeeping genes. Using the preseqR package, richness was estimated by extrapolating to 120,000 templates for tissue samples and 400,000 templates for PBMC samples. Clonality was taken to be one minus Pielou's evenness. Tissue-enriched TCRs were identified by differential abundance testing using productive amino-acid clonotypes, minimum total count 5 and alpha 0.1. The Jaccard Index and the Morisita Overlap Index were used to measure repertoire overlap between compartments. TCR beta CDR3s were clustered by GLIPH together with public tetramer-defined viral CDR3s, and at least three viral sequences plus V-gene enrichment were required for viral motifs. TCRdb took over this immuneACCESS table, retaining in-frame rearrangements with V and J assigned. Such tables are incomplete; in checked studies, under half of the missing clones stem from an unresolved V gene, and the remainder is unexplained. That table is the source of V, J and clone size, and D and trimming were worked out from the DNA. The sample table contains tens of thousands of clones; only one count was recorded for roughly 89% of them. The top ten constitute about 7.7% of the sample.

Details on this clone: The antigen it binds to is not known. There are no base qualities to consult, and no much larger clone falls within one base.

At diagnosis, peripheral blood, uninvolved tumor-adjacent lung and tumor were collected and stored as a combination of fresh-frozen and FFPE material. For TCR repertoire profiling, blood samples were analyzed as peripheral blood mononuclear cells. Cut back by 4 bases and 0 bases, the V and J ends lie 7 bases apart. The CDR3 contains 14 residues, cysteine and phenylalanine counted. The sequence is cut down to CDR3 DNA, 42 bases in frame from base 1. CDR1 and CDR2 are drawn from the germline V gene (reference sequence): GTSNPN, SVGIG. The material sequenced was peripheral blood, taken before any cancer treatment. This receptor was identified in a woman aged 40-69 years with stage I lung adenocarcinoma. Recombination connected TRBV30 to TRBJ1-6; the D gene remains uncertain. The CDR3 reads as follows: CAWTKSSYNSPLHF. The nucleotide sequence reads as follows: TGTGCCTGGACTAAGAGCTCCTATAATTCACCCCTCCACTTT.